These T cell receptor beta chains were read from a single sample in a study of T cell repertoires in cytomegalovirus infection. MiXCR was run by TCRdb on the reads, yielding one entry per CDR3 protein. There are about 830,000 distinct CDR3 sequences in the sample; around a third occur only once, and over 10% lies in the top ten. These receptors' targets are unknown. The sequences come from cultured CD8+ T cells from PBMCs, collected from culture after CMV antigen stimulation. The receptors here all came from a human donor in good health (CMV status not recorded). Some clones in this sample may be carry-over from other donors' samples. Both conserved end residues are part of each CDR3. A D gene is named only where the DNA matches it firmly. A clone size is listed for some rows: how often the clone was seen (once, few, many), or a class if it is expanded.

D gene,clone size,J gene,CDR3 length,V gene,CDR3 protein,CDR3 DNA
.,.,TRBJ1-2,14,TRBV4-1,CASRARLDFGGYTF,TGCGCCAGCAGGGCGCGACTTGACTTTGGAGGCTACACCTTC
.,.,TRBJ2-1,15,TRBV5-5,CASRSGQGLYNEQFF,TGTGCCAGCAGATCCGGACAGGGACTATACAATGAGCAGTTCTTC
.,.,TRBJ1-5,16,TRBV27,CASSSLIYGVNQPQHF,TGTGCCAGCAGTTCCTTGATTTACGGGGTCAATCAGCCCCAGCATTTT
TRBD2,.,TRBJ2-3,19,TRBV6-5,CASSYSGLAGGSPADTQYF,TGTGCCAGCAGTTACTCAGGGCTAGCGGGGGGCTCCCCCGCAGATACGCAGTATTTT
.,few,TRBJ1-3,18,TRBV4-1,CASSQDRVTAISGNTIYF,TGCGCCAGCAGCCAAGATCGAGTGACAGCGATCTCTGGAAACACCATATATTTT
.,many,TRBJ2-2,14,TRBV7-2,CASSLAGGPRELFF,TGTGCCAGCAGCTTAGCGGGGGGGCCGCGGGAGCTGTTTTTT
TRBD1,few,TRBJ1-1,14,TRBV27,CASSIGSGQGGAFF,TGTGCCAGCAGCATAGGGTCGGGACAGGGTGGAGCTTTCTTT
.,few,TRBJ1-2,14,TRBV7-9,CASSPPVSRGGYTF,TGTGCCAGCAGCCCCCCCGTTTCCAGGGGTGGCTACACCTTC
TRBD2,few,TRBJ2-1,15,TRBV7-3,CASSLIAGEDNEQFF,TGTGCCAGCAGCCTTATAGCGGGGGAAGACAATGAGCAGTTCTTC
.,.,TRBJ2-6,14,TRBV5-6,CASSFESGANVLTF,TGTGCCAGCAGCTTCGAATCTGGGGCCAACGTCCTGACTTTC
.,many,TRBJ2-7,13,TRBV12-3/TRBV12-4,CASSSGRTYEQYF,TGTGCCAGCAGCTCGGGTCGTACCTACGAGCAGTACTTC
.,.,TRBJ2-5,14,TRBV27,CASSLSSPRETQYF,TGTGCCAGCAGTTTATCATCTCCCAGAGAGACCCAGTACTTC
TRBD1,few,TRBJ1-1,17,TRBV7-6,CASSLSGQGARNTEAFF,TGTGCCAGCAGCTTAAGTGGTCAGGGGGCTAGGAACACTGAAGCTTTCTTT
.,.,TRBJ1-2,14,TRBV13,CASSLGGIPHGYTF,TGTGCCAGCAGCTTAGGGGGGATACCTCATGGCTACACCTTC
.,.,TRBJ2-7,15,TRBV7-9,CASSAPTGNAHEQYF,TGTGCCAGCAGCGCGCCTACAGGGAATGCCCACGAGCAGTACTTC
.,.,TRBJ1-1,13,TRBV12-3/TRBV12-4,CASNSGPNTEAFF,TGTGCCAGCAATTCAGGTCCTAACACTGAAGCTTTCTTT
.,.,TRBJ1-5,15,TRBV4-2,CASSQGRGGDQPQHF,TGTGCCAGCAGCCAAGGGCGGGGGGGCGATCAGCCCCAGCATTTT
.,many,TRBJ2-1,15,TRBV7-8,CASSSPRGAYNEQFF,TGTGCCAGCAGCTCCCCCAGAGGGGCGTACAATGAGCAGTTCTTC
TRBD1,.,TRBJ1-2,15,TRBV12-3/TRBV12-4,CASSFEGQGEDGYTF,TGTGCCAGCAGTTTCGAGGGACAGGGGGAGGATGGCTACACCTTC
.,many,TRBJ2-7,15,TRBV4-1,CASSRVTGTTYEQYF,TGCGCCAGCAGCCGAGTGACAGGTACCACCTACGAGCAGTACTTC
.,.,TRBJ2-5,13,TRBV19,CASSIDDDETQYF,TGTGCCAGTAGTATCGACGACGACGAGACCCAGTACTTC
TRBD1,.,TRBJ2-1,13,TRBV6-6,CASRTQGYDEQFF,TGTGCCAGCAGAACACAGGGGTACGATGAGCAGTTCTTC
.,few,TRBJ2-4,16,TRBV7-3,CASSLLGGGAKNIQYF,TGTGCCAGCAGCTTATTAGGGGGGGGGGCCAAAAACATTCAGTACTTC
TRBD1,.,TRBJ1-2,12,TRBV29-1,CSAPDRGYGYTF,TGCAGCGCCCCAGACAGGGGCTATGGCTACACCTTC
.,few,TRBJ2-6,17,TRBV28,CASSSPARSAGANVLTF,TGTGCCAGCAGTTCCCCGGCCCGGAGCGCTGGGGCCAACGTCCTGACTTTC
.,few,TRBJ2-2,14,TRBV12-3/TRBV12-4,CAGGGTPNTGELFF,TGTGCCGGAGGGGGCACCCCGAACACCGGGGAGCTGTTTTTT
.,.,TRBJ1-2,15,TRBV7-6,CASSLEPVPNYGYTF,TGTGCCAGCAGCTTAGAACCGGTCCCTAACTATGGCTACACCTTC
TRBD1,few,TRBJ1-2,17,TRBV7-9,CASSIPAGQGSNYGYTF,TGTGCCAGCAGCATACCAGCTGGACAGGGATCAAACTATGGCTACACCTTC
.,few,TRBJ2-2,24,TRBV27,CASSSSPGPSLGPKQIFNTGELFF,.
.,few,TRBJ1-2,12,TRBV6-5,CASRATGPGYTF,TGTGCCAGCAGGGCGACCGGCCCAGGCTACACCTTC
.,few,TRBJ2-1,13,TRBV19,CASRRETDNEQFF,TGTGCCAGTCGGAGGGAAACGGACAATGAGCAGTTCTTC
.,.,TRBJ1-4,12,TRBV12-3/TRBV12-4,CASLGQGEKLFF,TGTGCCAGCCTGGGGCAGGGAGAAAAACTGTTTTTT
.,many,TRBJ1-5,15,TRBV7-2,CASSLAGDRNQPQHF,TGTGCCAGCAGCTTAGCCGGGGACCGCAATCAGCCCCAGCATTTT
TRBD2,few,TRBJ2-2,13,TRBV7-2,CATLGRVTGELFF,TGTGCCACCCTCGGGAGGGTTACCGGGGAGCTGTTTTTT
.,.,TRBJ1-1,14,TRBV5-8,CASTRWAENTEAFF,TGTGCCAGCACCCGGTGGGCGGAGAACACTGAAGCTTTCTTT
.,.,TRBJ2-1,15,TRBV6-5,CASSYSSSSGDEQFF,TGTGCCAGCAGTTACTCATCATCGTCCGGCGATGAGCAGTTCTTC
.,many,TRBJ1-6,16,TRBV19,CASRGGANSYNSPLHF,TGTGCCAGTAGAGGGGGAGCCAACTCCTATAATTCACCCCTCCACTTT
.,.,TRBJ2-1,14,TRBV12-3/TRBV12-4,CAASGAKGPNEQFF,TGTGCCGCATCGGGCGCAAAAGGGCCGAATGAGCAGTTCTTC
.,many,TRBJ1-6,21,TRBV7-6,CASSLGGGLPRAKDPNSPLHF,TGTGCCAGCAGCTTAGGGGGAGGTTTGCCCCGGGCTAAGGATCCAAATTCACCCCTCCACTTT
TRBD2,many,TRBJ2-7,16,TRBV7-6,CASSSYPSGGAYEQYF,TGTGCCAGCAGCTCCTACCCAAGCGGGGGGGCCTACGAGCAGTACTTC
.,once,TRBJ1-1,12,TRBV27,CASRTISREAFF,TGTGCCAGCAGGACCATAAGCCGTGAAGCTTTCTTT
.,few,TRBJ1-5,18,TRBV6-5,CASSYSNPAAYSNQPQHF,TGTGCCAGCAGTTACTCGAATCCTGCGGCTTATAGCAATCAGCCCCAGCATTTT
.,once,TRBJ1-2,14,TRBV12-3/TRBV12-4,CASSLVYHPSGYTF,TGTGCCAGCAGTTTAGTCTACCACCCAAGCGGCTACACCTTC
.,.,TRBJ2-5,15,TRBV15,CATSIRGTSKETQYF,TGTGCCACCAGCATTCGGGGGACATCCAAAGAGACCCAGTACTTC
.,few,TRBJ2-7,15,TRBV27,CASSLSSQIGYEQYF,TGTGCCAGCAGTTTATCGAGTCAGATCGGCTACGAGCAGTACTTC
.,.,TRBJ1-1,13,TRBV10-3,CAISPGMNTEAFF,TGTGCCATCAGCCCTGGTATGAACACTGAAGCTTTCTTT
TRBD2,few,TRBJ2-1,17,TRBV4-1,CASSPSDRGGGYNEQFF,TGCGCCAGCAGCCCCTCAGATCGGGGGGGAGGGTACAATGAGCAGTTCTTC
.,few,TRBJ2-2,16,TRBV7-6,CASSLGVLGNTGELFF,TGTGCCAGCAGCTTAGGCGTCCTTGGGAACACCGGGGAGCTGTTTTTT
.,.,TRBJ2-7,14,TRBV7-6,CASSPPGRPYEQYF,TGTGCCAGCAGTCCACCGGGGAGACCCTACGAGCAGTACTTC
.,few,TRBJ2-7,15,TRBV7-6,CASSSSGTSPYEQYF,TGTGCCAGCAGCTCCTCCGGGACCTCTCCCTACGAGCAGTACTTC
.,.,TRBJ1-2,15,TRBV4-1,CASSQENKGRYGYTF,TGCGCCAGCAGCCAAGAAAATAAGGGGCGTTATGGCTACACCTTC
TRBD1,few,TRBJ1-6,16,TRBV7-8,CASSRLSGTGKGALHF,TGTGCCAGCAGCCGTCTCTCCGGGACAGGGAAAGGAGCCCTCCACTTT
TRBD2,.,TRBJ2-1,18,TRBV9,CASSASDLAGLTYNEQFF,TGTGCCAGCAGCGCCAGTGATCTAGCGGGGTTAACCTACAATGAGCAGTTCTTC
TRBD2,.,TRBJ2-3,16,TRBV6-1,CASSFGGAYSTDTQYF,TGTGCCAGCAGTTTCGGGGGGGCTTATAGCACAGATACGCAGTATTTT
TRBD1,few,TRBJ1-2,14,TRBV6-6,CASSPDRVDYGYTF,TGTGCCAGCAGTCCTGACAGGGTTGACTATGGCTACACCTTC
.,once,TRBJ2-1,15,TRBV24-1,CATSDYDPSYNEQFF,TGTGCCACCAGTGACTATGACCCGTCCTACAATGAGCAGTTCTTC
.,.,TRBJ2-1,15,TRBV7-2,CASSFLGSGINEQFF,TGTGCCAGCAGCTTCTTAGGATCAGGTATCAATGAGCAGTTCTTC
.,.,TRBJ2-7,12,TRBV7-9,CASSPEHYEQYF,TGTGCCAGCAGCCCAGAGCATTACGAGCAGTACTTC